This T cell receptor (beta chain) was retrieved from a study of immune evolution from preneoplasia to lung adenocarcinoma. Study background: HLA loss of heterozygosity: around 6.5% AIS, more than 14% MIA, 30% to 35% ADC, none AAH.

Libraries were prepared by immunoSEQ multiplex PCR; TCRdb keeps only in-frame clonotypes and omits some of them. This table has about 5,600 clones, about 70% appearing once. Between the mid-2010s and the late 2010s, patients underwent resection in Japan or China. Nucleic acids came from premalignant or tumor cells enriched by macro-dissection. To note about this clone: Its specificity is not known.

Whole-study findings and limits: Normal lung had highest clonality; later lesions appeared denser, more diverse.

The sample consisted of FFPE lung adenocarcinoma in situ tissue. This clonotype was sampled from a person aged 60 to 85 with lung adenocarcinoma.

The CDR3 sequence: CASSFHRVYGYTF. Here the CDR3 DNA reads TGTGCCAGCAGTTTCCACAGGGTCTATGGCTACACCTTC. The genes are TRBV28 and TRBJ1-2, with D maybe TRBD1 (6 bases). The V gene's germline CDR1 is MDHEN and CDR2 SYDVKM. This CDR3 is 13 amino acids long. Deletions cut 3 bases from V and 4 bases from J, with 9 bases between.